This T cell receptor (beta chain) was profiled in a study of control samples from healthy donors and cancer patients. The method was immunoSEQ multiplex PCR; TCRdb's version includes in-frame clones alone and lacks a portion of them. There are about 78,000 clones in the sample; roughly 89% occur only once, and 6.5% to 8% lies in the top ten. Trimming shortened V by 6 bases and J by 6 bases, and 15 bases separated the two germline ends. The CDR3 is 13 residues long. Germline CDR1 and CDR2: LNHDA and SQIVND (reference sequence). This receptor was identified in a woman aged 55-75 years in good health. The sample taken for sequencing was blood. J is TRBJ2-7 and V is TRBV19; possible D gene TRBD2, 6 bases. In nucleotides, the CDR3 is TGTGCCAGTAGGACGGGGGAGGCTAGCGAGCAGTACTTC. This gives the protein CASRTGEASEQYF. Full variable domain (rest looked up from reference TRBV19 and TRBJ2-7): DGGITQSPKYLFRKEGQNVTLSCEQNLNHDAMYWYRQDPGQGLRLIYYSQIVNDFQKGDIAEGYSVSREKKESFPLTVTSAQKNPTAFYLCASRTGEASEQYFGPGTRLTVT.